The 13 T cell receptor beta chains presented below share a single source sample, sequenced in a study of shared clonotypes between healthy human individuals. Method: immunoSEQ multiplex PCR; TCRdb's copy keeps in-frame clones and lacks some. The table lists more than 550,000 clones, roughly 72% of them singletons. The material sequenced was memory CD4+ T cells sorted from blood. The subset here: CD45RA-negative fraction. The receptors stem from a woman younger than 45 in good health.

This clone was observed a few times. The chain has TRBV4-2 and TRBJ2-7; the D gene could be TRBD1 or TRBD2 (6 bases each). Between the trimmed V and J ends, which lost 0 bases and 7 bases, there was a span of 19 bases. Germline V gene sequence: CDR1 LGHNA, CDR2 YNFKEQ. The CDR3 is 16 amino acids. CDR3 region: CASSQDDRRGIGEQYF. Written as DNA, the CDR3 is TGTGCCAGCAGCCAAGATGACAGGAGGGGAATAGGAGAGCAGTACTTC.

This clone was seen more than once but under ten times. The chain recombines TRBV2 with TRBJ2-2, with D uncertain. The germline V gene encodes CDR1 SNHLY and CDR2 FYNNEI. The V and J ends lost 4 bases and 8 bases respectively, with 11 bases between them. The CDR3 has 13 amino acids. CDR3 nucleotides: TGTGCCAGCAGTGGCAGACCAACGGGGGAGCTGTTTTTT. Translated, it gives CASSGRPTGELFF.

This clone was counted many times. This chain uses TRBV2 with TRBJ2-2; unclear D gene. There are 16 residues in the CDR3. Germline V gives CDR1 SNHLY, CDR2 FYNNEI. V lost 3 bases to trimming and J lost 4 bases, with 15 bases between them. CDR3 nucleotide sequence: TGTGCCAGCAGTGAGCGTTTGGGGTCTGGCACCGGGGAGCTGTTTTTT. This encodes CASSERLGSGTGELFF.

This chain connects TRBV19 to TRBJ2-5, with TRBD2 identical over 9 bases. V shed 3 bases and J 5 bases; nucleotides not matched to a gene: 7. The germline gives CDR1 LNHDA, CDR2 SQIVND (reference sequence). The CDR3 spans 15 residues. In DNA form, the CDR3 reads TGTGCCAGTAGTATTGCGCGGGAGGGCCCTGAGACCCAGTACTTC. Translation: CASSIAREGPETQYF.

This clone was found a few times. J is TRBJ2-1 and V is TRBV5-1; 9 nucleotides align to TRBD1. Germline V lookup: CDR1 SGHRS, CDR2 YFSETQ. The CDR3 runs 14 residues. J gave up 9 bases and V 3 bases, and 7 bases lay outside the gene matches. The CDR3 here is CASSSGTGRGEQFF. CDR3 nucleotide sequence: TGCGCCAGCAGCTCAGGGACAGGGAGAGGTGAGCAGTTCTTC.

A single count supports this clone. J is TRBJ2-1 and V is TRBV18, with 10 bases fitting TRBD1. Germline values: CDR1 KGHSH, CDR2 LQKENI. This CDR3 is 17 amino acids long. Losses at the gene ends were 2 bases for V and 8 bases for J; bases not matched to a gene: 12. The CDR3 protein is CASSPFMEGQGSDEQFF. CDR3 coding DNA: TGTGCCAGCTCACCATTTATGGAGGGACAGGGGAGCGATGAGCAGTTCTTC.

The chain recombines TRBV4-2 with TRBJ2-1; no firm D call. Germline CDR1 LGHNA, CDR2 YNFKEQ. Trimming removed 1 base from V and 3 bases from J, with 7 bases in between. CDR3 length: 14 residues. The chain's CDR3 is CASSQGDDYNEQFF. The CDR3 nucleotides read TGTGCCAGCAGCCAAGGAGATGACTACAATGAGCAGTTCTTC.

This chain links TRBV5-1 with TRBJ2-1; 7 bases agree with TRBD1. J lost 12 bases, V lost 4 bases, and 16 bases had no gene match. This CDR3 contains 15 residues. The V gene's germline CDR1 is SGHRS and CDR2 YFSETQ. CDR3 residues: CASSLKGTDPSGQFF. The CDR3 region has the DNA TGCGCCAGCAGCCTGAAGGGGACAGACCCCTCGGGGCAGTTCTTC.

Regarding this clone: Other DNA sequences of this sample code for an identical CDR3. The chain joins TRBV30 to TRBJ2-3; D may be TRBD2 (5 bases). Germline loops: CDR1 GTSNPN, CDR2 SVGIG (reference sequence). Trimming removed 0 bases from V and 5 bases from J, with 12 bases in between. The CDR3 spans 14 residues. The CDR3: CAWSVKAAGDTQYF. CDR3 sequence (DNA): TGTGCCTGGAGTGTTAAAGCGGCCGGAGATACGCAGTATTTT.

This chain connects TRBV30 to TRBJ2-6; the D is unclear. Trimming cost V 6 bases and J 1 base, with 10 bases left between them. This CDR3 is built from 14 residues. The germline V gene has CDR1 GTSNPN and CDR2 SVGIG (reference sequence). This CDR3 reads CACNFLSGANVLTF. The CDR3 region has the DNA TGTGCCTGTAATTTTTTATCTGGGGCCAACGTCCTGACTTTC.

This sequence joins TRBV5-1 and TRBJ2-3; TRBD1 might be the D (6 bases). Germline lookup yields CDR1 SGHRS and CDR2 YFSETQ. The V end was cut by 7 bases, the J end by 3 bases, with 12 bases between. The CDR3 sequence is 13 residues long. The CDR3 DNA follows: TGCGCCAGCCTGGCAGGGGATACAGATACGCAGTATTTT. Translated: CASLAGDTDTQYF.

V usage is TRBV18 and J usage is TRBJ1-1, with TRBD1 as a possible D gene (6 bases). CDR1 and CDR2 (germline): KGHSH, LQKENI. V was cut by 3 bases and J by 4 bases, with 15 bases left in between. The CDR3 consists of 15 residues. CDR3 DNA sequence: TGTGCCAGCTCACCGGGGGGGGGCGCGGTCACTGAAGCTTTCTTT. It codes for CASSPGGGAVTEAFF. The full variable domain, in which reference TRBV18 and TRBJ1-1 provide the parts outside the CDR3, is NAGVMQNPRHLVRRRGQEARLRCSPMKGHSHVYWYRQLPEEGLKFMVYLQKENIIDESGMPKERFSAEFPKEGPSILRIQQVVRGDSAAYFCASSPGGGAVTEAFFGQGTRLTVV.

The rearrangement joins TRBV28 to TRBJ2-1, with D possibly TRBD1 on 7 matching bases. CDR3 length equals 16 residues. Germline loops: CDR1 MDHEN, CDR2 SYDVKM. Trimming cost V 7 bases and J 3 bases, with 19 bases left between them. In nucleotides, the CDR3 is TGTGCCAGCAACAAAGCCGGGGGACAGTTCTACAATGAGCAGTTCTTC. This codes for CASNKAGGQFYNEQFF. Using reference TRBV28 and TRBJ2-1 for the parts outside the CDR3, the full variable domain is DVKVTQSSRYLVKRTGEKVFLECVQDMDHENMFWYRQDPGLGLRLIYFSYDVKMKEKGDIPEGYSVSREKKERFSLILESASTNQTSMYLCASNKAGGQFYNEQFFGPGTRLTVL.